A single T cell receptor (beta chain) is shown here with its context. These data belong to a study of tumor-infiltrating lymphocytes in primary liver carcinoma. With a constant-region primer, TCR beta cDNA was made from approximately 520 ng of total RNA. Slightly modified ARM-PCR served as the procedure for the TCR beta libraries. These libraries came from three rounds of nested multiplex PCR. Researchers ran the first two PCR rounds for 9 to 10 cycles each with TRBV1-TRBV30 forward primers and a C-beta reverse primer. TCRdb analysed the multiplex PCR reads with MiXCR anew, one entry per CDR3 protein. The sample comprises tens of thousands of distinct CDR3 sequences, roughly 72% of which are singletons, and approximately 26% rests with the top ten. Germline V gene lookup returns CDR1 SQVTM and CDR2 ANQGSEA. This CDR3 comprises 12 residues. Trimming took 5 bases from V and 11 from J; bases not matched to a gene: 11.

Starting material for RNA and DNA co-extraction consisted of about 20-30 mg of unsorted bulk tissue. Source material: tumor-adjacent normal liver tissue. This receptor was identified in a man aged 35-49 years with primary liver carcinoma and hepatitis B virus infection. The chain recombines TRBV29-1 with TRBJ2-7, with 8 nucleotides matching TRBD2. CDR3 sequence reads: CSVSGGSLSEYF. DNA of the CDR3: TGCAGCGTTAGCGGGGGCAGCCTCAGCGAGTACTTC.